Detailed here is one TCR beta chain. The sample comes from a study of blood T cell repertoires in COVID-19. Study as a whole: Whether acute or convalescent, the COVID-19 samples came from the United States, Italy and Spain. PBMCs, B-cell-depleted T cells, or T cells were the source of the cDNA or gDNA that made up the material.

In the study's own analysis: Estimation of nucleated cell counts was performed using reference gene primer amplification. Generated by immunoSEQ multiplex PCR, the TCRdb table keeps only in-frame clones and is missing some. That table gives V, J and clone size, and the DNA gave D and trimming. This sample has about 290,000 clones, with more than 80% found just once. Material: peripheral blood. The sequence was obtained from a woman in her 30s with active or convalescent COVID-19.

The CDR3: CASSRPPQGTYSGANVLTF. For the CDR3, the DNA is TGCGCCAGCTCCCGGCCCCCACAGGGGACATACTCTGGGGCCAACGTCCTGACTTTC. V usage is TRBV23-1 and J usage is TRBJ2-6; 7 bases match TRBD1. TRBV23-1 is reported as an ORF; its role is uncertain. The CDR3 is 19 residues long. V dropped 8 bases and J dropped 0; count of bases not matched to a gene: 16.